This T cell receptor (beta chain) was documented in a study of T cells in Graves' hyperthyroidism and ophthalmopathy (dated by TCRdb to 2018 to 2020). Some background on the complete study: A discovery cohort of approximately 97 patients, approximately 44 with Graves' ophthalmopathy and 55 to 60 with stable Graves' hyperthyroidism, was used to find distinguishing TCR V-J signatures. After sampling, hyperthyroidism patients received methimazole starting at 30 mg daily, and ophthalmopathy patients received high-dose intravenous methylprednisolone. Prospective prediction of ophthalmopathy was tested in an independent validation cohort of some 19 hyperthyroidism patients and roughly 16 patients who later progressed to ophthalmopathy. The study also compared thyroid tissue and blood T-cell repertoires from more than 5 Graves' hyperthyroidism patients. The paper describes TCR Vbeta CDR3 sequencing of 135 peripheral blood samples, made up of some 42 ophthalmopathy patients, 70 to 75 hyperthyroidism patients and 17 progressor patients. For training and testing, the approximately 92 patients in the discovery cohort were randomly divided in a 7:3 ratio.

Any patient with an uncontrolled infection, another autoimmune disease, pregnancy or lactation was excluded. Diagnoses relied on clinical symptoms, serum thyroxine and TRAb, thyroid ultrasound and orbital computed tomography. Total RNA was extracted with Trizol reagent, and quality was checked on an Agilent 2100 Bioanalyzer. Taken from the germline V gene (reference sequence), the CDR1 and CDR2 loops are LGHDT and YNNKEL. Taken from cysteine to phenylalanine, the CDR3 has 12 residues. Only the CDR3 region is kept as DNA, spanning 36 bases read in frame from base 1. V and J lose 4 bases and 7 bases, and a span of 11 bases separates them. Only a few counts were recorded for this clonotype. Its cognate antigen has yet to be identified. Nothing much larger sits one base from this clone, and base qualities are not available. Overall study results and their limits: Blood samples also contained most of the expanded thyroid clonotypes (frequency above 0.001), which suggests that blood repertoires may reflect thyroid immune responses. In cross-validation, a model built on a 13 V-J signature told ophthalmopathy apart from stable hyperthyroidism with under 90% sensitivity and 81% to 82% specificity, and in testing the same model reached 80%/75%. In validation, the model predicted progression to ophthalmopathy a median of 6.5 months before onset, with about 70% sensitivity and about 72% specificity. Sample size was not statistically predetermined, and investigators were not blinded to group allocation.

Amplification of TCR beta CDR3 regions was carried out from RNA transcripts. The TCR CDR3 was subjected to a first round of RT-PCR using the HTBI primer set and the Qiagen OneStep RT-PCR kit. Libraries were constructed in a second round of multiplex PCR, after which size selection and purification were carried out. Sequencing of the libraries was done on an Illumina HiSeq2000 using paired-end 100 bp reads. Per the original workflow: SOAPnuke was used to process the raw data, throwing out any read that contained adapters or uncalled bases, had a mean Phred below 15, or lacked an exact constant-primer or identifier match. COPE v1.2.5 was used to merge the high-quality paired reads, and each unique nucleotide sequence was defined as a clonotype. MiTCR v1.1 was used to align the clonotypes against IMGT TRBV, TRBD and TRBJ reference segments. Analysis was restricted to V-J combinations with a frequency above 0.0001, which covered roughly 99% of repertoires. A TCS score was defined as the ratio of F50 (clonal expansion) to E x V (chaos), with BLOSUM62-based TCRdist applied between CDR3 peptides within each V-J. Welch's t-statistics and random forest reduced around 520 V-J features to around 14, which were used in a naive Bayes classifier (R e1071). Thyroid-blood repertoire similarity was quantified with the Morisita-Horn index. TCRdb reanalyzed the raw reads on its own, using fastp at Q25 for trimming and MiXCR for clone calling, and kept in-frame beta chains. Each record represents a unique CDR3 protein, reported with the most common genes and DNA among its rows. The V and J calls and clone size come from TCRdb's table, not from the authors' own analysis. This sample has approximately 700,000 distinct CDR3 sequences in its table, and just under 45% of those were observed once. Together, the top ten hold approximately 7.2% of the sample.

The rearranged chain carries TRBV3-1 and TRBJ2-7; perhaps TRBD1 is the D gene, with 6 bases matching. What was sequenced was peripheral blood or thyroid tissue (not recorded which). The receptor's source is an adult man with Graves' disease, either hyperthyroidism or ophthalmopathy (not recorded which). The nucleotide sequence is given as TGTGCCAGCAGCCCCCTAGGGGGTGAGCAGTACTTC. This codes for CASSPLGGEQYF.